These 30 T cell receptor beta chains share one sample of origin, sequenced in a study of Ad26.COV2.S vaccination and SARS-CoV-2 variants. The treatment is: roughly 19 received Ad26.COV2.S at low or high dose, single or two shots; 5 received placebo; per-sample allocation not given. Sampling happened 63 days after the first vaccine or placebo injection. Clones were sequenced by immunoSEQ multiplex PCR, and TCRdb holds only the in-frame ones, with some missing. The sample includes about 320,000 clones, under 90% of them seen just once. The starting material was peripheral blood, obtained in a trial of Ad26.COV2.S vaccine versus placebo. The receptors shown here come from a person between 18 and 65 years old who received the Ad26.COV2.S COVID-19 vaccine or a placebo.

The chain has TRBV2 and TRBJ1-3; D is uncertain. Germline V CDR1 and CDR2: SNHLY, FYNNEI. V was shortened by 2 bases and J by 10 bases, with 12 bases between the two germline ends. The CDR3 spans 13 residues. CDR3 DNA: TGTGCCAGCAGTGAAATCCAGCTTTTTACCATATATTTT. This encodes CASSEIQLFTIYF. Full variable domain (outside the CDR3, taken from reference TRBV2 and TRBJ1-3): EPEVTQTPSHQVTQMGQEVILRCVPISNHLYFYWYRQILGQKVEFLVSFYNNEISEKSEIFDDQFSVERPDGSNFTLKIRSTKLEDSAMYFCASSEIQLFTIYFGEGSWLTVV.

The chain employs TRBV7-3 and TRBJ2-1; 8 bases are a match to TRBD2. CDR3 length: 16 amino acids. V gave up 5 bases and J gave up 0 bases; unmatched junction bases: 6. CDR1 SGHTA and CDR2 FQGTGA come from the germline V gene. CDR3 coding DNA: TGTGCCAGCAGCCCCCGGGGGGGAGGCTCCTACAATGAGCAGTTCTTC. Translating it yields CASSPRGGGSYNEQFF.

The chain recombines TRBV7-9 with TRBJ1-2; weak D call: TRBD1 (6 bases). With 4 bases removed from V and 6 bases from J, the gap between germline ends came to 18 bases. This CDR3 is built from 15 residues. The germline V gene encodes CDR1 SEHNR and CDR2 FQNEAQ (reference sequence). The CDR3 loop reads CASSSTAWTADGYTF. The CDR3 DNA sequence: TGTGCCAGCAGCTCAACCGCTTGGACAGCCGATGGCTACACCTTC.

This clone was detected only a few times. The chain has TRBV5-8 and TRBJ1-5; D is undetermined. The CDR3 totals 16 residues. CDR1 is SGHTS, CDR2 YDEGEE, per germline. Trimming cost V 0 bases and J 5 bases, with 15 bases left between them. CDR3 residues: CASSLDPALSYQPQHF. Written as DNA, the CDR3 is TGTGCCAGCAGCTTGGACCCAGCACTCAGCTATCAGCCCCAGCATTTT.

The V and J genes are TRBV19 and TRBJ1-1; 10 positions agree with TRBD1. The V and J ends lost 7 bases and 6 bases, in that order; junction bases with no gene match: 26. The CDR3 spans 20 residues. Germline loops: CDR1 LNHDA, CDR2 SQIVND (reference sequence). The CDR3 is CASNGWTGQGFPILRPEAFF. The CDR3 region has the DNA TGTGCCAGTAATGGATGGACGGGACAGGGGTTTCCTATCTTAAGGCCTGAAGCTTTCTTT.

The rearrangement joins TRBV7-2 to TRBJ1-6; TRBD1 might be the D (6 bases). Per the germline V gene, CDR1 is SGHTA and CDR2 is FQGNSA. The CDR3 has 16 residues. Trimming left V 6 bases short and J 2 bases short, with 14 bases between. The CDR3 loop is CASRQGSNTYNSPLHF. As DNA, the CDR3 is TGTGCCAGCAGACAGGGCTCAAACACCTATAATTCACCCCTCCACTTT.

This rearrangement joins TRBV14 to TRBJ1-1; D unresolved. V lost 4 bases and J 1 base, leaving 10 bases between the germline ends. This CDR3 region has 14 residues. Germline-derived CDR1 and CDR2 are SGHDN and FVKESK. CDR3 sequence reads: CASSPHGRNTEAFF. CDR3 nucleotides: TGTGCCAGCAGCCCCCACGGGCGGAACACTGAAGCTTTCTTT.

Remarks on this clone: Relative to the germline gene, one junction end is altered; a read error may explain this. The chain couples TRBV6-5 to TRBJ2-2, with 10 bases lining up with TRBD2. This CDR3 is 16 amino acids long. The germline V gene has CDR1 MNHEY and CDR2 SVGAGI. Written as DNA, the CDR3 is TGTGCCGGCAGTTACGGACTAGCGGTAAACACCGGGGAGCTGTTTTTT. This translates into CAGSYGLAVNTGELFF.

V is TRBV27 and J is TRBJ2-1; D is ambiguous. Trimming stripped 5 bases from V and 1 base from J, with 9 bases between. Germline-derived CDR1 and CDR2 are MNHEY and SMNVEV (reference sequence). The CDR3 is made up of 14 amino acids. The chain's CDR3 is CASSPFGSYNEQFF. DNA of the CDR3: TGTGCCAGCAGTCCCTTCGGATCCTACAATGAGCAGTTCTTC.

This clone was observed a few times. The chain joins TRBV7-2 to TRBJ1-2, with TRBD1 matching 7 bases. V lost 5 bases to trimming and J lost 4 bases; unmatched junction nucleotides: 10. From germline, CDR1 is SGHTA and CDR2 FQGNSA. The CDR3 contains 15 residues. The CDR3 coding sequence is TGTGCCAGCAGCGCCACGGCAGGGGGGGTCTATGGCTACACCTTC. This gives the protein CASSATAGGVYGYTF.

The chain recombines TRBV4-3 with TRBJ1-6; D perhaps matches TRBD1 (5 bases). The CDR3 is 15 amino acids. Germline lookup yields CDR1 LGHNA and CDR2 YSLEER. Trimming took off 0 bases at V and 7 bases at J, with 10 bases between the two ends. In DNA, the CDR3 is TGCGCCAGCAGCCAAGATGGGGGTCGGAATTCACCCCTCCACTTT. Residues: CASSQDGGRNSPLHF.

This chain uses TRBV19 with TRBJ1-6, with D perhaps matching TRBD1 (5 bases). Trimming pared 7 bases from V and 7 bases from J, leaving 11 bases between. Germline lookup yields CDR1 LNHDA and CDR2 SQIVND (reference sequence). This CDR3 contains 13 residues. The CDR3 nucleotides are TGTGCCAGTAATCAGGGAGGCAATTCACCCCTCCACTTT. As protein: CASNQGGNSPLHF.

This sequence joins TRBV30 and TRBJ1-2; no clear D gene. V was cut by 3 bases and J by 8 bases, with 13 bases left in between. This CDR3 is built from 12 residues. The germline V gene encodes CDR1 GTSNPN and CDR2 SVGIG (reference sequence). The CDR3 loop is CAWRESPSGYTF. The CDR3 DNA reads as TGTGCCTGGAGAGAATCCCCTTCGGGCTACACCTTC.

The chain uses TRBV30 and TRBJ1-4; TRBD1 aligns across 7 bases. Losses at the gene ends were 3 bases for V and 7 bases for J; bases not matched to a gene: 8. Germline V CDR1 and CDR2: GTSNPN, SVGIG (reference sequence). The CDR3 is made up of 14 amino acids. The CDR3 reads CAWSRGGAGEKLFF. Here the CDR3 DNA reads TGTGCCTGGAGCCGAGGGGGCGCGGGTGAAAAACTGTTTTTT.

The chain is built from TRBV7-2 and TRBJ1-2; TRBD1 matches 10 bases. Trimming cost V 0 bases and J 8 bases; bases outside gene matches: 6. There are 15 residues in the CDR3. The germline CDR1 and CDR2 sequences are SGHTA and FQGNSA. The CDR3 is CASSLAGTGVGGYTF. The CDR3 coding sequence is TGTGCCAGCAGCTTAGCCGGGACAGGGGTGGGCGGCTACACCTTC. The full variable domain, completed using reference TRBV7-2 and TRBJ1-2, is GAGVSQSPSNKVTEKGKDVELRCDPISGHTALYWYRQSLGQGLEFLIYFQGNSAPDKSGLPSDRFSAERTGGSVSTLTIQRTQQEDSAVYLCASSLAGTGVGGYTFGSGTRLTVV.

V is TRBV7-2 and J is TRBJ2-3; 8 bases are a match to TRBD2. Germline CDR1 reads SGHTA; CDR2 reads FQGNSA. After removal of 3 bases from V and 0 bases from J, the junction contained 5 bases not matched to a gene. This CDR3 has 16 amino acids. The CDR3 is CASSFSGTTSTDTQYF. CDR3 in DNA: TGTGCCAGCAGCTTTAGCGGGACCACTAGCACAGATACGCAGTATTTT.

The chain employs TRBV19 and TRBJ2-5, with 11 positions matching TRBD2. The germline V gene encodes CDR1 LNHDA and CDR2 SQIVND (reference sequence). The J segment lost 4 bases and the V segment lost 3 bases, leaving 4 bases of the junction unmatched. The CDR3 has 15 residues. CDR3 protein: CASSIIAGGPETQYF. CDR3 coding DNA: TGTGCCAGTAGTATTATAGCGGGGGGGCCAGAGACCCAGTACTTC. Filled out from reference TRBV19 and TRBJ2-5, the complete variable domain reads DGGITQSPKYLFRKEGQNVTLSCEQNLNHDAMYWYRQDPGQGLRLIYYSQIVNDFQKGDIAEGYSVSREKKESFPLTVTSAQKNPTAFYLCASSIIAGGPETQYFGPGTRLLVL.

The chain has TRBV3-1 (or the pseudogene TRBV3-2) and TRBJ2-7; the D is unclear. The CDR3 extends over 12 amino acids. Germline assignment: CDR1 LGHDT and CDR2 YNNKEL (reference sequence). V lost 0 bases and J 9 bases, leaving 9 bases between the germline ends. As DNA, the CDR3 is TGTGCCAGCAGCCAAGAGTTGAGGCCGCAGTACTTC. It translates to CASSQELRPQYF.

The chain recombines TRBV5-5 with TRBJ1-2; D gene ambiguous. V was shortened by 1 base and J by 4 bases, with 23 bases between the two germline ends. This CDR3 has 18 residues. CDR1 SGHKS and CDR2 YYEKEE come from the germline V gene (reference sequence). As DNA, the CDR3 is TGTGCCAGCAGCTTGATCACGGGATTTGGTGACGTTCGCTATGGCTACACCTTC. Protein product: CASSLITGFGDVRYGYTF. Full variable domain (remainder filled in from reference TRBV5-5 and TRBJ1-2): DAGVTQSPTHLIKTRGQQVTLRCSPISGHKSVSWYQQVLGQGPQFIFQYYEKEERGRGNFPDRFSARQFPNYSSELNVNALLLGDSALYLCASSLITGFGDVRYGYTFGSGTRLTVV.

As for this clone: The same CDR3 can be traced to other DNA sequences in this sample. The V gene is TRBV9, the J gene TRBJ1-5; perhaps TRBD1 as D (5 bases). The V end was cut by 3 bases, the J end by 4 bases, with 11 bases between. CDR1 SGDLS and CDR2 YYNGEE come from the germline V gene. The CDR3 has 14 residues. The DNA of the CDR3 is TGTGCCAGCAGCGCCGGGACCCCTAATCAGCCCCAGCATTTT. Amino acid sequence: CASSAGTPNQPQHF.

This sequence joins TRBV9 and TRBJ2-1; TRBD2 aligns across 11 bases. This CDR3 region has 16 residues. V trimming: 0 bases; J trimming: 6 bases; junction bases outside the gene matches: 5. Germline CDR1 reads SGDLS; CDR2 reads YYNGEE. The chain's CDR3 is CASSVVVSGGANEQFF. CDR3 DNA sequence: TGTGCCAGCAGCGTAGTTGTTAGCGGGGGGGCCAATGAGCAGTTCTTC.

The chain has TRBV5-6 and TRBJ1-3; D gene unclear. Trimming cost V 0 bases and J 0 bases, with 4 bases left between them. CDR1 and CDR2 from the germline V gene are SGHDT and YYEEEE. The CDR3 is 14 amino acids. CDR3 DNA sequence: TGTGCCAGCAGCTTGGTGTCCTCTGGAAACACCATATATTTT. Encoded protein: CASSLVSSGNTIYF.

The chain has TRBV18 and TRBJ1-5; D gene unclear. There are 14 residues in the CDR3. Germline-derived CDR1 and CDR2 are KGHSH and LQKENI. Deletions cut 2 bases from V and 1 base from J, with 6 bases between. The CDR3 reads CASSPGQSNQPQHF. The CDR3 DNA sequence: TGTGCCAGCTCACCAGGGCAAAGCAATCAGCCCCAGCATTTT.

The genes are TRBV6-2 or TRBV6-3 and TRBJ1-1, with D unresolved. This CDR3 spans 16 amino acids. V lost 0 bases, J lost 1 base, and 12 bases lay in between. CDR1 MNHEY and CDR2 SVGEGT come from the germline V gene. CDR3 nucleotides: TGTGCCAGCAGTTACTCGGCACGAAGGAGGAACACTGAAGCTTTCTTT. It translates to CASSYSARRRNTEAFF.

V usage is TRBV15 and J usage is TRBJ2-1, with TRBD1 matching over 11 bases. Germline lookup yields CDR1 LNHNV and CDR2 YYDKDF (reference sequence). The CDR3 covers 15 residues. The V and J ends lost 1 base and 7 bases, in that order; junction bases with no gene match: 3. The CDR3 region is CATSRGRDRGNEQFF. The DNA for the CDR3 is TGTGCCACCAGCAGAGGACGGGACAGGGGGAATGAGCAGTTCTTC.

V is TRBV9 and J is TRBJ2-1; TRBD2 matches at 10 bases. The V and J ends lost 0 bases and 8 bases, in that order; junction bases with no gene match: 5. The CDR3 loop spans 15 amino acids. Germline assignment: CDR1 SGDLS and CDR2 YYNGEE. CDR3 sequence: CASSVGTSGIDEQFF. The CDR3 DNA is TGTGCCAGCAGCGTAGGAACTAGCGGGATCGATGAGCAGTTCTTC.

V and J are TRBV3-1 (or the pseudogene TRBV3-2) and TRBJ1-3, with D possibly TRBD1 on 5 matching bases. The ends were cut back, 1 base at V and 1 base at J, with 11 bases in the middle. The CDR3 runs 16 residues. CDR1 is LGHDT, CDR2 YNNKEL, per germline (reference sequence). CDR3 DNA: TGTGCCAGCAGCCAAGCCGCCTGGGGGTCTGGAAACACCATATATTTT. Protein sequence: CASSQAAWGSGNTIYF.

The sample holds one count of this clone. The genes are TRBV13 and TRBJ2-1; no firm D call. Looked up from germline, CDR1 is PRHDT and CDR2 is FYEKMQ (reference sequence). The CDR3 consists of 16 residues. The germline V and J ends were trimmed by 3 bases and 4 bases, with 16 bases remaining between them. CDR3 nucleotide sequence: TGTGCCAGCAGCTTTCTTAGGCAGCTTCAGTACAATGAGCAGTTCTTC. Protein sequence: CASSFLRQLQYNEQFF.

The J gene is TRBJ2-1, the V gene TRBV5-6; 7 bases map to TRBD2. Unmatched junction bases numbered 0, after V lost 7 bases and J lost 2 bases. This CDR3 spans 12 amino acids. Germline V gene lookup returns CDR1 SGHDT and CDR2 YYEEEE. The CDR3 DNA sequence: TGTGCCAGCGGGAGGGCCTACAATGAGCAGTTCTTC. As protein: CASGRAYNEQFF.

This clone has a single count. V is TRBV10-2 and J is TRBJ1-1; D is unresolved. The germline V gene has CDR1 WSHSY and CDR2 SAAADI. The length of the CDR3 is 15 residues. V gave up 7 bases and J gave up 1 base, with 16 bases separating them. The CDR3 DNA is TGCGCCAGCAACCCTGGGAGTACCCGGAACACTGAAGCTTTCTTT. It encodes CASNPGSTRNTEAFF.